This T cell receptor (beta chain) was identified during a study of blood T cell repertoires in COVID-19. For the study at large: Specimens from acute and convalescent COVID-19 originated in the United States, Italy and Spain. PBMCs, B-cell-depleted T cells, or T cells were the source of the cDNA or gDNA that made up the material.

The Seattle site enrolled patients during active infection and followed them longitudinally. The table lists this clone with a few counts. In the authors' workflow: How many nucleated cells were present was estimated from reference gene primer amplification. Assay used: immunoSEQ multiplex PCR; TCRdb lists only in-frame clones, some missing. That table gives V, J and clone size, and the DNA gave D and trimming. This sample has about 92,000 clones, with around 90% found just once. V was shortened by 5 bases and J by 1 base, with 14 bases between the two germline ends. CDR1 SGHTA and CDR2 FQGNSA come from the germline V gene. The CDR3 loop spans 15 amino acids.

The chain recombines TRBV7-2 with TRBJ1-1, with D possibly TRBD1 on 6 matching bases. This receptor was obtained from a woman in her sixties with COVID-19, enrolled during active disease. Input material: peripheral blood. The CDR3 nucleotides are TGTGCCAGCAGCCGGGGGGGGGCTGGGAACACTGAAGCTTTCTTT. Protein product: CASSRGGAGNTEAFF.